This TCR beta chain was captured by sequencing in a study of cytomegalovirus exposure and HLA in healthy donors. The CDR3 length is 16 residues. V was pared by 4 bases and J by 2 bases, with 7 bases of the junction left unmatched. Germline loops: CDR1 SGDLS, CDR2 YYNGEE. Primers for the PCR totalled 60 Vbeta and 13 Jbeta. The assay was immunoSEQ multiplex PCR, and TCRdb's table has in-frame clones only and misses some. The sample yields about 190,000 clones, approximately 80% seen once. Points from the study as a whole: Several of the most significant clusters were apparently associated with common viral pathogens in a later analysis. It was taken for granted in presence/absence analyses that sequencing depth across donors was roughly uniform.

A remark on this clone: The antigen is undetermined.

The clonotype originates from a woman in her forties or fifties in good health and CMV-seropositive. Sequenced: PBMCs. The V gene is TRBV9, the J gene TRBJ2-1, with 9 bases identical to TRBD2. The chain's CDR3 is CASSLNAGGPYNEQFF. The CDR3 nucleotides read TGTGCCAGCAGCTTAAACGCGGGGGGGCCCTACAATGAGCAGTTCTTC.